These 9 T cell receptor beta chains were all obtained from the same sample, sequenced in a study of early T cells in non-severe SARS-CoV-2 infection. TCRdb reprocessed the 5' RACE reads via MiXCR and lists one record per CDR3 protein. The repertoire holds tens of thousands of distinct CDR3 sequences, with more than 4.5% as singletons. Sequencing was performed on whole blood. Receptors were obtained from an adult who was a healthcare worker with PCR-confirmed SARS-CoV-2 infection or an uninfected control (not recorded which).

By its share, this clonotype is medium-sized. The CDR3 reads CASSSPAGTSGRASYNEQFF. CDR3 sequence (DNA): TGTGCCAGCAGCTCCCCCGCCGGGACTAGCGGGAGGGCCTCCTACAATGAGCAGTTCTTC. The chain is built from TRBV7-6 and TRBJ2-1; 16 nucleotides align to TRBD2. This CDR3 contains 20 residues. Per the germline V gene, CDR1 is SGHVS and CDR2 is FNYEAQ. After removal of 4 bases from V and 0 bases from J, the junction contained 9 bases not matched to a gene.

This clonotype has a count of ten or more. DNA for the CDR3: TGTGCCAGCAGCCGAGCGGCTAGCGGCGAGCAGTACTTC. Amino acid sequence: CASSRAASGEQYF. The V and J genes are TRBV7-2 and TRBJ2-7, with 7 positions matching TRBD2. V gave up 5 bases and J gave up 6 bases; unmatched junction bases: 7. The CDR3 is 13 amino acids. Germline V gives CDR1 SGHTA, CDR2 FQGNSA.

This clonotype was counted at least ten times. The chain couples TRBV7-2 to TRBJ2-7; D not resolved. CDR3 size: 12 residues. CDR1 is SGHTA, CDR2 FQGNSA, per germline. Trimming took 5 bases from V and 6 from J, leaving 11 bases between them. Here the CDR3 reads CASSPISREQYF. CDR3 coding DNA: TGTGCCAGCAGCCCGATTAGTCGCGAGCAGTACTTC.

This clonotype has only a few counts. This sequence joins TRBV14 and TRBJ2-1; 11 bases are a match to TRBD2. The CDR3 spans 16 residues. Germline V gene sequence: CDR1 SGHDN, CDR2 FVKESK. Germline trimming cut 4 bases from V and 7 bases from J; bases unmatched to any gene: 9. The CDR3 region is CASSPLTSGTPNEQFF. The CDR3 DNA sequence: TGTGCCAGCAGCCCACTGACTAGCGGGACGCCTAATGAGCAGTTCTTC.

This clonotype has more than one count but fewer than ten. V is TRBV6-5 and J is TRBJ1-1; D remains unclear. Germline V gives CDR1 MNHEY, CDR2 SVGAGI. The V end was cut by 0 bases, the J end by 0 bases, with 5 bases between. The CDR3 consists of 14 residues. The CDR3 protein is CASSYSILNTEAFF. In DNA form, the CDR3 reads TGTGCCAGCAGTTACTCGATCTTGAACACTGAAGCTTTCTTT.

The V gene is TRBV12-3 or TRBV12-4, the J gene TRBJ1-2; 11 nucleotides agree with TRBD1. This CDR3 region has 16 residues. Trimming removed 3 bases from V and 2 bases from J; junction bases left unmatched: 5. The CDR3 DNA reads TGTGCCAGCAGTTTTAGGACAGGGGGCCCAAACTATGGCTACACCTTC. Residues: CASSFRTGGPNYGYTF.

This clonotype was recorded at least ten times. This chain uses TRBV7-2 with TRBJ1-2, with D perhaps TRBD1 (5 bases). The CDR3 sequence is 15 residues long. Germline CDR1 is SGHTA and CDR2 is FQGNSA. V lost 3 bases and J lost 4, with 15 bases in between. The DNA of the CDR3 is TGTGCCAGCAGCTTCGCAGGGAGAGTTTCCTATGGCTACACCTTC. Translating gives CASSFAGRVSYGYTF.

This clonotype was seen repeatedly, ten times or more. This rearrangement joins TRBV29-1 to TRBJ2-1, with D unclear. This CDR3 region has 11 residues. V was cut by 2 bases and J by 4 bases, with 3 bases left in between. The germline V gene encodes CDR1 SQVTM and CDR2 ANQGSEA. The CDR3 coding sequence is TGCAGCGTTGAACAATACAATGAGCAGTTCTTC. Translated, it gives CSVEQYNEQFF.

The chain combines TRBV11-1 with TRBJ2-5; 7 positions agree with TRBD2. Germline V lookup: CDR1 SGHAT, CDR2 FQDESV (reference sequence). J gave up 2 bases and V 2 bases, and 11 bases lay outside the gene matches. The CDR3 loop spans 17 amino acids. The CDR3 reads CASSLRGSPWRQETQYF. Here the CDR3 DNA reads TGTGCCAGCAGCTTACGCGGGAGCCCGTGGAGGCAAGAGACCCAGTACTTC.